The next 28 T cell receptor beta chains were all read from a single sample in a study of post-analysis software for immune sequencing data. The study's findings and limits: Elevated frequency relative to controls characterized roughly five TRBV segments in patients, TRBV5-6, TRBV5-1 and TRBV20-1 among them.

For these TCRs, the target antigens are not known. Every TCR beta cDNA library bore unique molecular identifiers. Each CDR3 protein is one row after TCRdb ran MiXCR on the PCR reads. The sample has 250,000 to 300,000 distinct CDR3 sequences, 30% to 45% seen once. Source material: blood. The receptors were gathered from a girl aged 5-17 years with multiple sclerosis.

This rearrangement joins TRBV20-1 to TRBJ2-1; TRBD1 aligns across 8 bases. In germline, CDR1 is DFQATT, CDR2 SNEGSKA (reference sequence). The CDR3 length is 14 residues. The junction had 4 bases not matched to a gene; V was cut back by 2 bases and J by 4 bases. The chain's CDR3 is CSARTGGKYNEQFF. For the CDR3, the DNA is TGCAGTGCTAGAACAGGGGGGAAGTACAATGAGCAGTTCTTC.

The rearrangement joins TRBV12-3 or TRBV12-4 to TRBJ2-4; TRBD1 agrees at 7 bases. The DNA end is a closer match to TRBJ2-5, so the J assignment may be wrong. CDR3 length equals 12 residues. The CDR3 nucleotides are TGTGCCAGCAGAAACAGGGGTGAGACCCAGTACTTC. This encodes CASRNRGETQYF.

This clonotype has at least ten counts. The V and J genes are TRBV4-1 and TRBJ2-5; D is perhaps TRBD2 (5 bases). Deletions cut 2 bases from V and 5 bases from J, with 12 bases between. The germline gives CDR1 MGHRA, CDR2 YSYEKL. The CDR3 contains 14 residues. The CDR3 DNA follows: TGCGCCAGCAGCCAACCCCTAGGCGGGGAGACCCAGTACTTC. As protein: CASSQPLGGETQYF.

This clonotype came up a few times. The chain has TRBV9 and TRBJ2-2, with D possibly TRBD2 on 5 matching bases. V was shortened by 5 bases and J by 7 bases, with 12 bases between the two germline ends. This CDR3 has 13 amino acids. Germline V gene data show CDR1 as SGDLS and CDR2 as YYNGEE. CDR3 protein: CASRSEGGGELFF. In DNA, the CDR3 is TGTGCCAGCAGGAGTGAGGGCGGCGGGGAGCTGTTTTTT.

The J gene is TRBJ2-1, the V gene TRBV5-1; 10 bases are a match to TRBD1. This CDR3 spans 17 amino acids. CDR1 is SGHRS and CDR2 is YFSETQ in the germline V gene. Unmatched junction bases numbered 16, after V lost 3 bases and J lost 10 bases. CDR3 region: CASSSSPGQGRTGEQFF. For the CDR3, the DNA is TGCGCCAGCAGCTCCTCCCCGGGACAGGGGCGTACCGGCGAGCAGTTCTTC.

V usage is TRBV4-1 and J usage is TRBJ1-5; maybe TRBD1 (5 bases). Germline V lookup: CDR1 MGHRA, CDR2 YSYEKL. The CDR3 length is 14 residues. V was clipped by 1 base and J by 5 bases, with 9 bases between them. Written as DNA, the CDR3 is TGCGCCAGCAGCCAAGTCTGGGGGGATCAGCCCCAGCATTTT. Encoded protein: CASSQVWGDQPQHF.

For this clonotype: Since a much larger clone is just one base distant, this may be a read error. The chain couples TRBV12-3 or TRBV12-4 to TRBJ1-2; 7 positions agree with TRBD1. CDR3 length: 15 residues. Here the CDR3 reads CVSILRGAGQYGYTF. CDR3 sequence (DNA): TGTGTCAGCATTCTCAGGGGGGCAGGGCAGTATGGCTACACCTTC.

Comment on this clonotype: A much larger clone is a single base away; this may be a read error. The V call is TRBV6-1, the J call TRBJ1-4; TRBD1 is a possible D gene (6 bases). V dropped 10 bases and J dropped 7 bases, with 19 bases sitting between them. CDR1 is MNHNS, CDR2 SASEGT, per germline. CDR3 length: 14 residues. In nucleotides, the CDR3 is TGTGCCACCGCGAGAGGACAGATTAGTGAAAAACTGTTTTTT. Amino acids: CATARGQISEKLFF.

V and J are TRBV4-1 and TRBJ1-1; the D is unclear. The CDR3 is 15 amino acids. From germline, CDR1 is MGHRA and CDR2 YSYEKL. The V and J ends lost 1 base and 1 base respectively, with 10 bases between them. The CDR3 bases are TGCGCCAGCAGCCAAGGCCGCAGCTCGAACACTGAAGCTTTCTTT. Translation gives CASSQGRSSNTEAFF.

Comment on this clonotype: A read error may be the cause here, since a much bigger clone is one base away. The chain uses TRBV14 and TRBJ2-1; the match to TRBD2 covers 10 bases. The junction had 13 bases not matched to a gene; V was cut back by 4 bases and J by 13 bases. The CDR3 length is 15 residues. Germline CDR1 is SGHDN and CDR2 is FVKESK. DNA of the CDR3: TGTGCCAGCAGCCCTCTAGCGGGAGAGTGGGAGACCCAGTTCTTC. Protein: CASSPLAGEWETQFF.

This clonotype was observed a few times. The chain is built from TRBV12-3 or TRBV12-4 and TRBJ1-1, with D uncertain. V lost 5 bases and J lost 6, with 16 bases in between. This CDR3 is 14 amino acids long. CDR3 region: CASSPPAEAAEAFF. The CDR3 nucleotides are TGTGCCAGCAGTCCACCTGCGGAAGCTGCTGAAGCTTTCTTT.

The chain carries TRBV12-3 or TRBV12-4 and TRBJ1-1, with unresolved D. The CDR3 loop spans 14 amino acids. V was pared by 3 bases and J by 4 bases, with 12 bases between. CDR3 in amino acids: CASSFQEGGTEAFF. The DNA of the CDR3 is TGTGCCAGCAGTTTCCAGGAGGGAGGCACTGAAGCTTTCTTT.

The chain combines TRBV4-1 with TRBJ1-5; D call uncertain. This CDR3 comprises 14 residues. Trimming cost V 3 bases and J 1 base, with 7 bases left between them. Germline CDR1 and CDR2: MGHRA and YSYEKL. The CDR3 here is CASSHATSNQPQHF. In nucleotides, the CDR3 is TGCGCCAGCAGCCACGCGACAAGCAATCAGCCCCAGCATTTT.

Worth noting for this clonotype: A read error may be the cause here, since a much bigger clone is one base away. V and J are TRBV5-1 and TRBJ2-7; a possible D gene is TRBD2 (5 bases). The CDR3 has 16 residues. V was pared by 0 bases and J by 3 bases, with 16 bases between. In germline, CDR1 is SGHRS, CDR2 YFSETQ. The CDR3 DNA reads as TGCGCCAGCAGCTTGGTGCTGGACTTCCCTCGCTACGAGCAGTACTTC. Amino acid sequence: CASSLVLDFPRYEQYF. Filled out from reference TRBV5-1 and TRBJ2-7, the complete variable domain reads KAGVTQTPRYLIKTRGQQVTLSCSPISGHRSVSWYQQTPGQGLQFLFEYFSETQRNKGNFPGRFSGRQFSNSRSEMNVSTLELGDSALYLCASSLVLDFPRYEQYFGPGTRLTVT.

The V and J genes are TRBV28 and TRBJ1-1; D perhaps matches TRBD1 (5 bases). V was clipped by 6 bases and J by 10 bases, with 27 bases between them. Germline assignment: CDR1 MDHEN and CDR2 SYDVKM. The CDR3 covers 16 residues. The CDR3 DNA sequence: TGTGCCAGCAGCCTCAGGGCTCGGGAGGGAGCCCTTGGAGCTTTCTTT. This gives the protein CASSLRAREGALGAFF.

This chain uses TRBV29-1 with TRBJ2-2; 7 nucleotides agree with TRBD1. The CDR3 runs to 15 residues. J lost 4 bases, V lost 4 bases, and 9 bases had no gene match. Germline V CDR1 and CDR2: SQVTM, ANQGSEA. As DNA, the CDR3 is TGCAGCGTTGCCCCGACAGGGCGAGGCACCGGGGAGCTGTTTTTT. It is translated as CSVAPTGRGTGELFF.

This clonotype was recorded at least ten times. The rearrangement uses TRBV4-1 and TRBJ1-4; weak D call: TRBD1 (5 bases). V dropped 3 bases and J dropped 8 bases, with 16 bases sitting between them. Germline V gives CDR1 MGHRA, CDR2 YSYEKL. This CDR3 comprises 15 residues. CDR3: CASSQGDPGGEKLFF. The CDR3 bases are TGCGCCAGCAGCCAGGGGGACCCCGGGGGAGAAAAACTGTTTTTT.

This clonotype has at least ten counts. V and J are TRBV20-1 and TRBJ2-3; 7 bases match TRBD2. CDR3 size: 14 residues. The ends lost 2 bases at V and 5 bases at J; junction bases unmatched: 7. The germline V gene encodes CDR1 DFQATT and CDR2 SNEGSKA (reference sequence). Written as DNA, the CDR3 is TGCAGTGCTAGACCCCTGCGGGAGTTAGATACGCAGTATTTT. Protein product: CSARPLRELDTQYF.

This clonotype was counted between two and nine times. A read error is possible here, since a much larger clone lies one base away. This chain joins TRBV24-1 and TRBJ2-1; TRBD2 matches 9 bases. The J call is in doubt because the DNA end fits TRBJ2-7 better. This CDR3 has 15 residues. Germline values: CDR1 KGHDR, CDR2 SFDVKD. The CDR3: CATSDTRGTSNEQYF. In nucleotides, the CDR3 is TGTGCCACCAGTGATACGCGGGGGACTAGCAATGAGCAGTACTTC.

This clonotype was counted ten times or more. The rearrangement joins TRBV6-2 or TRBV6-3 to TRBJ2-4; D not resolved. Germline loops: CDR1 MNHEY, CDR2 SVGEGT. This CDR3 has 14 residues. Trimming stripped 6 bases from V and 5 bases from J, with 14 bases between. This chain's CDR3 is CASSPTLRENIQYF. CDR3 bases: TGTGCCAGCAGCCCTACCTTAAGGGAAAACATTCAGTACTTC.

The genes are TRBV14 and TRBJ2-5, with TRBD1 identical over 11 bases. This CDR3 is built from 16 residues. The V gene end was trimmed by 4 bases and the J gene end by 5 bases; junction bases not matched to a gene: 9. Germline CDR1 and CDR2: SGHDN and FVKESK. For the CDR3, the DNA is TGTGCCAGCAGCCTCCGGACAGGGGGCGCGAAGGAGACCCAGTACTTC. Its protein is CASSLRTGGAKETQYF.

V usage is TRBV27 and J usage is TRBJ2-7, with TRBD2 matching over 10 bases. Near its end, the DNA agrees better with TRBJ2-5, so the J call may be wrong. The CDR3 loop spans 17 amino acids. In germline, CDR1 is MNHEY, CDR2 SMNVEV (reference sequence). The CDR3 sequence is CASSLRGVLAGEETQYF. CDR3 coding DNA: TGTGCCAGCAGTTTAAGGGGGGTGCTAGCGGGAGAGGAGACCCAGTACTTC.

This sequence joins TRBV7-9 and TRBJ2-1, with 10 bases aligning to TRBD1. The germline V gene has CDR1 SEHNR and CDR2 FQNEAQ (reference sequence). CDR3 size: 19 residues. Germline trimming cut 5 bases from V and 0 bases from J; bases unmatched to any gene: 13. Here the CDR3 reads CASSDDRGQWGSSYNEQFF. CDR3 sequence (DNA): TGTGCCAGCAGCGACGACAGGGGGCAGTGGGGGAGCTCCTACAATGAGCAGTTCTTC. The full variable domain, in which reference TRBV7-9 and TRBJ2-1 provide the parts outside the CDR3, is DTGVSQNPRHKITKRGQNVTFRCDPISEHNRLYWYRQTLGQGPEFLTYFQNEAQLEKSRLLSDRFSAERPKGSFSTLEIQRTEQGDSAMYLCASSDDRGQWGSSYNEQFFGPGTRLTVL.

This clonotype occurred many times. The rearrangement joins TRBV5-1 to TRBJ2-3; D is uncertain. Trimming took 2 bases from V and 4 from J, leaving 14 bases between them. In germline, CDR1 is SGHRS, CDR2 YFSETQ. The CDR3 is 15 amino acids. The CDR3 sequence is CASSLDGVVPDTQYF. CDR3 nucleotides: TGCGCCAGCAGCTTAGACGGCGTGGTTCCAGATACGCAGTATTTT.

This chain links TRBV7-4 with TRBJ1-4, with D uncertain. The CDR3 length is 16 residues. Germline V gene lookup returns CDR1 SGHVT and CDR2 SQSDAQ. Trimming removed 2 bases from V and 0 bases from J, with 10 bases in between. CDR3 bases: TGTGCCAGCAGCTTAAGGGCCGTGGCAACTAATGAAAAACTGTTTTTT. Its protein is CASSLRAVATNEKLFF.

This clonotype was seen many times. The chain joins TRBV15 to TRBJ2-5; 8 bases are a match to TRBD1. Germline assignment: CDR1 LNHNV and CDR2 YYDKDF (reference sequence). V was clipped by 2 bases and J by 2 bases; unmatched bases: 4. The CDR3 runs to 15 residues. Here the CDR3 reads CATSRTRDRQETQYF. The CDR3 DNA sequence: TGTGCCACCAGCAGAACCCGGGACAGGCAAGAGACCCAGTACTTC.

The chain links TRBV4-1 to TRBJ2-1, with TRBD2 identical over 13 bases. The V and J ends lost 1 base and 9 bases, in that order; junction bases with no gene match: 3. Germline-derived CDR1 and CDR2 are MGHRA and YSYEKL. The CDR3 contains 15 residues. The CDR3 reads CASSQALAGGGEQFF. CDR3 bases: TGCGCCAGCAGCCAAGCACTAGCGGGAGGGGGTGAGCAGTTCTTC.

Details on this clonotype: Given a much more abundant clone one base away, this may be a read error. The chain links TRBV20-1 to TRBJ2-3; D is uncertain. The germline V gene has CDR1 DFQATT and CDR2 SNEGSKA (reference sequence). Trimming cost V 3 bases and J 5 bases, with 12 bases left between them. The CDR3 length is 13 residues. CDR3 sequence: CSASISEVDTQYF. CDR3 DNA: TGCAGTGCTAGCATCTCAGAGGTAGATACGCAGTATTTT.